The next 14 T cell receptor beta chains were all read from a single sample in a study of blood T cell repertoires in COVID-19. Assay: immunoSEQ multiplex PCR; the TCRdb copy retains only in-frame clones and omits some. Among hundreds of thousands of clones listed, more than 75% were seen once. Sequenced sample: PBMCs or T cells enriched from blood (not recorded which). The receptors here all came from a man aged 40-55 years who had recovered from COVID-19.

This clone was recorded once. The chain uses TRBV2 and TRBJ1-2; 10 positions match TRBD1. The V gene's germline CDR1 is SNHLY and CDR2 FYNNEI. The CDR3 contains 14 residues. Trimming took 6 bases from V and 4 from J; bases not matched to a gene: 5. CDR3 region: CASRSTGGLYGYTF. The CDR3 DNA follows: TGTGCCAGCAGATCGACAGGGGGCCTCTATGGCTACACCTTC.

The rearrangement links TRBV9 to TRBJ2-5; 11 bases match TRBD1. The junction had 15 bases not matched to a gene; V was cut back by 3 bases and J by 5 bases. This CDR3 comprises 18 residues. Germline CDR1 reads SGDLS; CDR2 reads YYNGEE. This CDR3 reads CASSGGPRGQGGLETQYF. CDR3 DNA: TGTGCCAGCAGCGGAGGACCGAGGGGACAGGGGGGGTTGGAGACCCAGTACTTC.

The rearrangement joins TRBV5-4 to TRBJ2-2; 8 positions match TRBD1. The trim removed 3 bases at V and 7 bases at J, leaving 8 bases unmatched. The CDR3 has 15 amino acids. In germline, CDR1 is SGHNT, CDR2 YYREEE (reference sequence). CDR3 residues: CASSSGQGYGGELFF. CDR3 bases: TGTGCCAGCAGCTCCGGACAGGGTTACGGCGGGGAGCTGTTTTTT.

J is TRBJ1-6 and V is TRBV6-5; 8 nucleotides match TRBD1. The ends lost 8 bases at V and 3 bases at J; junction bases unmatched: 6. Germline CDR1 reads MNHEY; CDR2 reads SVGAGI. The CDR3 consists of 15 residues. This CDR3 reads CASRKDRDYNSPLHF. The CDR3 nucleotides are TGTGCCAGCCGAAAGGACAGGGACTATAATTCACCCCTCCACTTT.

The V call is TRBV7-8, the J call TRBJ2-3; TRBD2 matches at 12 bases. The CDR3 totals 17 residues. V was clipped by 3 bases and J by 6 bases; unmatched bases: 10. In germline, CDR1 is SGHVS, CDR2 FQNEAQ. This CDR3 reads CASSFAASGGARDTQYF. Written as DNA, the CDR3 is TGTGCCAGCAGCTTCGCAGCTAGCGGGGGGGCCCGGGATACGCAGTATTTT.

The J gene is TRBJ2-7, the V gene TRBV4-1, with a weak D call TRBD2 (6 bases). The V end lost 1 base, the J end lost 5 bases, and 9 bases lay between the germline ends. The CDR3 loop spans 13 amino acids. Per the germline V gene, CDR1 is MGHRA and CDR2 is YSYEKL. The CDR3 sequence is CASSQGGGDEQYF. The CDR3 coding sequence is TGCGCCAGCAGCCAAGGGGGCGGGGACGAGCAGTACTTC.

The rearrangement joins TRBV20-1 to TRBJ1-5, with D unclear. The CDR3 runs 10 residues. Germline V CDR1 and CDR2: DFQATT, SNEGSKA (reference sequence). Trimming pared 6 bases from V and 5 bases from J, leaving 5 bases between. CDR3 sequence (DNA): TGCAGTGCCGGGTATCAGCCCCAGCATTTT. Encoded protein: CSAGYQPQHF.

This chain connects TRBV5-1 to TRBJ2-1, with unresolved D. Germline V gene lookup returns CDR1 SGHRS and CDR2 YFSETQ. V dropped 2 bases and J dropped 10 bases, with 7 bases sitting between them. The CDR3 is 11 amino acids. As DNA, the CDR3 is TGCGCCAGCAGCTTTTATGAGGAGCAGTTCTTC. It yields the protein CASSFYEEQFF. Looking up the rest from reference TRBV5-1 and TRBJ2-1 gives the full variable domain: KAGVTQTPRYLIKTRGQQVTLSCSPISGHRSVSWYQQTPGQGLQFLFEYFSETQRNKGNFPGRFSGRQFSNSRSEMNVSTLELGDSALYLCASSFYEEQFFGPGTRLTVL.

V is TRBV4-3 and J is TRBJ1-2; 7 bases are a match to TRBD1. From germline, CDR1 is LGHNA and CDR2 YSLEER. This CDR3 is built from 15 residues. V was clipped by 4 bases and J by 3 bases; unmatched bases: 8. Here the CDR3 DNA reads TGCGCCAGCAGCCCGCTGACAGGGATGGACTATGGCTACACCTTC. It translates to CASSPLTGMDYGYTF.

The chain employs TRBV4-1 and TRBJ2-3, with a possible D match to TRBD1 (5 bases). V gave up 1 base and J gave up 0 bases, with 8 bases separating them. Looked up from germline, CDR1 is MGHRA and CDR2 is YSYEKL. This CDR3 is 15 amino acids long. The CDR3 sequence is CASSQGTTSTDTQYF. CDR3 nucleotide sequence: TGCGCCAGCAGCCAAGGGACAACGAGCACAGATACGCAGTATTTT.

V is TRBV3-1 (or the pseudogene TRBV3-2) and J is TRBJ1-5, with no clear D. V was shortened by 3 bases and J by 9 bases, with 9 bases between the two germline ends. This CDR3 contains 12 residues. From germline, CDR1 is LGHDT and CDR2 YNNKEL (reference sequence). Written as DNA, the CDR3 is TGTGCCAGCAGCCAGAGGTACGGGCCCCAGCATTTT. Residues: CASSQRYGPQHF.

The V gene is TRBV5-5, the J gene TRBJ2-3; D possibly corresponds to TRBD2 (6 bases). The germline V gene encodes CDR1 SGHKS and CDR2 YYEKEE (reference sequence). The CDR3 loop spans 17 amino acids. Trimming took off 0 bases at V and 2 bases at J, with 16 bases between the two ends. CDR3 protein: CASSLAGTPGNTDTQYF. Written as DNA, the CDR3 is TGTGCCAGCAGCTTGGCCGGGACTCCCGGGAACACAGATACGCAGTATTTT.

V is TRBV28 and J is TRBJ2-1; 7 bases align to TRBD2. This CDR3 spans 13 amino acids. J gave up 10 bases and V 8 bases, and 11 bases lay outside the gene matches. CDR1 is MDHEN, CDR2 SYDVKM, per germline. The CDR3 here is CASGLDVGGEQFF. CDR3 nucleotides: TGTGCCAGCGGACTAGACGTGGGAGGGGAGCAGTTCTTC.

This clone was detected once. The CDR3 DNA reads as TGTGCCAGCAAAGGGCGGGGGGCGATGGCTAATGAAAAACTGTTTTTT. It yields the protein CASKGRGAMANEKLFF. V is TRBV7-8 and J is TRBJ1-4, with D maybe TRBD1 (6 bases). Germline CDR1 reads SGHVS; CDR2 reads FQNEAQ. The ends were cut back, 7 bases at V and 3 bases at J, with 18 bases in the middle. The CDR3 loop spans 16 amino acids.